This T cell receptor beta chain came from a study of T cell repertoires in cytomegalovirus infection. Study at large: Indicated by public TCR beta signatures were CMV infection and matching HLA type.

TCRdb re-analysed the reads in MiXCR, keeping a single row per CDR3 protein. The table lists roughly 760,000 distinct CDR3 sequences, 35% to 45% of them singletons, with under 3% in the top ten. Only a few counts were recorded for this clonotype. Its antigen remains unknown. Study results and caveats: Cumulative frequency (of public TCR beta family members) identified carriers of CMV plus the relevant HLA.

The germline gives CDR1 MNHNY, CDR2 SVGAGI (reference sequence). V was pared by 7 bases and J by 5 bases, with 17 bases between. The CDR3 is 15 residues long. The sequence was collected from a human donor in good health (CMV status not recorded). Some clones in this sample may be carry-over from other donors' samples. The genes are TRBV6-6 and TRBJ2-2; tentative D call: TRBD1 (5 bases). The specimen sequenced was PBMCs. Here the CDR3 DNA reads TGTGCCAGCACCGTATTGGGAAGGGGAACCGGGGAGCTGTTTTTT. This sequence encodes CASTVLGRGTGELFF.